Reported below is one T cell receptor beta chain. V lost 5 bases to trimming and J lost 2 bases, with 9 bases between them. CDR1 MNHEY and CDR2 SMNVEV come from the germline V gene (reference sequence). CDR3 size: 13 residues. No patient escaped relapse after autologous stem cell transplantation, and brentuximab vedotin exposure varied. This entry belongs to a study of PD-1 blockade in classical Hodgkin lymphoma. Clones were sequenced by immunoSEQ multiplex PCR, and TCRdb holds only the in-frame ones, with some missing. This table has about 97,000 clones, approximately 83% appearing once. The source was peripheral blood mononuclear cells (PBMCs), collected at baseline. The chain uses TRBV27 and TRBJ1-1, with D unresolved. This clonotype was obtained from a human donor with classical Hodgkin lymphoma. CDR3 DNA: TGTGCCAGCAGTACGACAACAAACACTGAAGCTTTCTTT. Protein sequence: CASSTTTNTEAFF.